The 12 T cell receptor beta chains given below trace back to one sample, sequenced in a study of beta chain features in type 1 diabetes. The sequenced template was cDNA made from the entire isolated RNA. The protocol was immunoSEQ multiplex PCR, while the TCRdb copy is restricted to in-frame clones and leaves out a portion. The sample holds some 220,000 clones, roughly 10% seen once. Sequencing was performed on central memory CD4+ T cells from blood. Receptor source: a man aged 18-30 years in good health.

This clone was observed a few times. The CDR3 DNA is TGCGCCAGCAGCTTACTTAGGGAGCAGTACTTC. The encoded protein is CASSLLREQYF. This chain connects TRBV5-1 to TRBJ2-7; no clear D gene. Germline-derived CDR1 and CDR2 are SGHRS and YFSETQ. This CDR3 contains 11 residues. The V end lost 2 bases, the J end lost 7 bases, and 7 bases lay between the germline ends.

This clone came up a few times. The CDR3 sequence is CASRSGYTDTQYF. CDR3 nucleotide sequence: TGTGCCAGCAGGTCTGGGTACACAGATACGCAGTATTTT. This chain uses TRBV2 with TRBJ2-3; D gene ambiguous. The CDR3 consists of 13 residues. Germline-derived CDR1 and CDR2 are SNHLY and FYNNEI. The V and J ends lost 6 bases and 2 bases respectively, with 9 bases between them.

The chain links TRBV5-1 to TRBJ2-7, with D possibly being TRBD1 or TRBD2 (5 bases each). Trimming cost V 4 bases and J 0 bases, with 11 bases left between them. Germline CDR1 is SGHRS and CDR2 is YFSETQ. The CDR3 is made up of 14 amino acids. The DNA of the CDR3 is TGCGCCAGCAGCCCGGGACGGGCCTCCTACGAGCAGTACTTC. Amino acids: CASSPGRASYEQYF.

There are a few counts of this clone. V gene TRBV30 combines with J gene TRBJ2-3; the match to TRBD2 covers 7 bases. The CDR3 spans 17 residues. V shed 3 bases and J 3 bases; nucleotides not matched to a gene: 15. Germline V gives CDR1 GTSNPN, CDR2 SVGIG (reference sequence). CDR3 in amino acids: CAWRGGFPAGSTDTQYF. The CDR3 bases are TGTGCCTGGAGGGGCGGGTTTCCAGCGGGGTCTACAGATACGCAGTATTTT.

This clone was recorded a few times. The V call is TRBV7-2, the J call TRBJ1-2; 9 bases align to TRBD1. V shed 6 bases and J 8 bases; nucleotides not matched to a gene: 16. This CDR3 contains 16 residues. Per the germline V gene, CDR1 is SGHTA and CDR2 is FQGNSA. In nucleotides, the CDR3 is TGTGCCAGCAGTCCCGGGACAGGGTTCGACCTTAGGGGCTACACCTTC. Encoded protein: CASSPGTGFDLRGYTF.

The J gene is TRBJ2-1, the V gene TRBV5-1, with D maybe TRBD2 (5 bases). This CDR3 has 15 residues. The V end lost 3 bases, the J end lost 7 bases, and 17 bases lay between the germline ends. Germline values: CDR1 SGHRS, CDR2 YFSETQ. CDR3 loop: CASSWATTSGNEQFF. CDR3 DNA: TGCGCCAGCAGCTGGGCGACTACCAGTGGGAATGAGCAGTTCTTC.

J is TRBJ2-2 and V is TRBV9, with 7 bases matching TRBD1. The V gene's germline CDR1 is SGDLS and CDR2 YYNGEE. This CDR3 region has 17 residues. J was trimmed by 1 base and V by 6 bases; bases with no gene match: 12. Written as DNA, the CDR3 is TGTGCCAGCAACCCCGGATCCGGGACAGTGAACACCGGGGAGCTGTTTTTT. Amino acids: CASNPGSGTVNTGELFF.

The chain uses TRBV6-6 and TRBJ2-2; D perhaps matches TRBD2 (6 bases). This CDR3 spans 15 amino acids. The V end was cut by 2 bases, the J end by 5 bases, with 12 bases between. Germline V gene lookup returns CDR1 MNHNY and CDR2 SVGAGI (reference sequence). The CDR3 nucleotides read TGTGCCAGCAGTTACGGGCAGGGAGGTACCGGGGAGCTGTTTTTT. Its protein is CASSYGQGGTGELFF.

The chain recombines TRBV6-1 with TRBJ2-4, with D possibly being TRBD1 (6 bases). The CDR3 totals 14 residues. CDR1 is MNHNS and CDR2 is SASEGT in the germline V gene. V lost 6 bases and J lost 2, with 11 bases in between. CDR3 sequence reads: CASRGTGSKNIQYF. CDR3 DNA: TGTGCCAGCAGGGGCACAGGGTCCAAAAACATTCAGTACTTC.

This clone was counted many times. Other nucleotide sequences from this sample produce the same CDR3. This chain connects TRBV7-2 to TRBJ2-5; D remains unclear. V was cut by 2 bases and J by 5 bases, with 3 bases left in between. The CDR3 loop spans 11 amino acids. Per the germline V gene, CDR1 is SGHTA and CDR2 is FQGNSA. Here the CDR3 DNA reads TGTGCCAGCAGCTTACTTGAGACCCAGTACTTC. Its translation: CASSLLETQYF.

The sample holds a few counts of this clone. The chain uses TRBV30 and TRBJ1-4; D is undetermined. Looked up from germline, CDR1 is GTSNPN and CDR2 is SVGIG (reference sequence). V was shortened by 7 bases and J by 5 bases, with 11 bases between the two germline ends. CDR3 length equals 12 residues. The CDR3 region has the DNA TGTGCCTTCGAAAGGTGGAATGAAAAACTGTTTTTT. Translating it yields CAFERWNEKLFF.

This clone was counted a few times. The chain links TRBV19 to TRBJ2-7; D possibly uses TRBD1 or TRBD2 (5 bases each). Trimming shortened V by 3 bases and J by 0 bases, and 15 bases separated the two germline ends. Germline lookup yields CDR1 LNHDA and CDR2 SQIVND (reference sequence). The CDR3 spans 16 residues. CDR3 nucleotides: TGTGCCAGTAGTATGTCGGGGACGCAAGGCTCCTACGAGCAGTACTTC. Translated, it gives CASSMSGTQGSYEQYF.